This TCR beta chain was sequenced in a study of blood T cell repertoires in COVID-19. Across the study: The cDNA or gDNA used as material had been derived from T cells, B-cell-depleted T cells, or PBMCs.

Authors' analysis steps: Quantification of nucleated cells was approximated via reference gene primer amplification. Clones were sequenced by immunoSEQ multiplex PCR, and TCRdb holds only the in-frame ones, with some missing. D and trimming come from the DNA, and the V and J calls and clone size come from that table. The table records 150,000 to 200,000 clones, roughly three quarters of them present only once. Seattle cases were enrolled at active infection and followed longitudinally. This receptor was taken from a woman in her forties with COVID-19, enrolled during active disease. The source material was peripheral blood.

In DNA form, the CDR3 reads TGCGCCAGCACGCAGGACACCGCCTATAATTCACCCCTCCACTTT. Translating gives CASTQDTAYNSPLHF. The V call is TRBV5-1, the J call TRBJ1-6, with a tentative D call TRBD1 (5 bases). Per germline, CDR1 SGHRS and CDR2 YFSETQ. The V end was cut by 6 bases, the J end by 2 bases, with 12 bases between. The CDR3 sequence is 15 residues long.